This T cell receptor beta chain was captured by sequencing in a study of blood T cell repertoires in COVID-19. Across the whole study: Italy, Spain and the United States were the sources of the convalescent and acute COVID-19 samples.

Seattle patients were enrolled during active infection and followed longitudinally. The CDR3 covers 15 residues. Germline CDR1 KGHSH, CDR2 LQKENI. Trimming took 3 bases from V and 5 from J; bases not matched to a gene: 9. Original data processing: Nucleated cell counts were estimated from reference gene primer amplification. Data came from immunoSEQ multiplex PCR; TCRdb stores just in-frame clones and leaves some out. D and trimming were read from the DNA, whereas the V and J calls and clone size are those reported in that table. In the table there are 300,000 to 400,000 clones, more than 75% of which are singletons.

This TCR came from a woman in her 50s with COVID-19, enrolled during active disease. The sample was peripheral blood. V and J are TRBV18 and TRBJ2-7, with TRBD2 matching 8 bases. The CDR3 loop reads CASSPPGGGGNEQYF. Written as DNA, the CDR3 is TGTGCCAGCTCACCCCCCGGGGGGGGTGGCAACGAGCAGTACTTC. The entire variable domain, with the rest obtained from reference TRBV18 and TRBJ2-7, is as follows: NAGVMQNPRHLVRRRGQEARLRCSPMKGHSHVYWYRQLPEEGLKFMVYLQKENIIDESGMPKERFSAEFPKEGPSILRIQQVVRGDSAAYFCASSPPGGGGNEQYFGPGTRLTVT.